This is a list of T cell receptor beta chains from one sample in a study of T-cell memory formation after mild COVID-19. TCRdb itself ran the 5' RACE reads through MiXCR, one entry per CDR3 protein. The top ten clones hold approximately 13% of a sample with 430,000 or so distinct CDR3 sequences, nearly 25% of them seen once. Sequencing was performed on PBMCs or a T cell subset sorted from them (not recorded which). All receptors derive from an adult woman who had mild COVID-19 (a few samples of this study predate the infection). Cell type and time point are not known. The CDR3 runs from the conserved cysteine through the conserved F or W. Fields, in order: CDR3 protein, CDR3 DNA, clone size, V gene, CDR3 length, D gene, J gene. A D gene is named only where the DNA matches it firmly. Only part of the rows carry a size: once, few, many, or a class if the clone is expanded.

CASSLAGRTAGELFF TGTGCCAGCAGCTTAGCGGGCAGGACGGCCGGGGAGCTGTTTTTT . TRBV7-9 15 . TRBJ2-2
CASSQAQGGVGAPGELFF TGTGCCAGCAGCCAAGCTCAAGGAGGGGTAGGGGCCCCCGGGGAGCTGTTTTTT few TRBV3-1 18 . TRBJ2-2
CASSLYTGTANSYNEQFF TGTGCTAGCAGCTTATATACCGGGACTGCAAACTCCTACAATGAGCAGTTCTTC . TRBV7-7 18 . TRBJ2-1
CASSLRGGFSYEQYF TGTGCCAGCAGCTTAAGAGGGGGGTTCTCCTACGAGCAGTACTTC . TRBV7-9 15 . TRBJ2-7
CSVVGRLAGATDTQYF TGCAGCGTTGTAGGGAGACTAGCGGGGGCCACAGATACGCAGTATTTT . TRBV29-1 16 TRBD2 TRBJ2-3
CSASKGLNTEAFF TGCAGTGCTAGTAAGGGTTTGAACACTGAAGCTTTCTTT . TRBV20-1 13 . TRBJ1-1
CASRTSGRGITQYF TGTGCCAGCAGGACTAGCGGGAGAGGAATCACGCAGTATTTT once TRBV12-3/TRBV12-4 14 TRBD2 TRBJ2-3
CASSLDPGDEQYF TGTGCCAGCAGCTTAGACCCAGGGGACGAGCAGTACTTC . TRBV11-2 13 . TRBJ2-7
CSALRTPTSTGELFF TGCAGTGCTCTCCGGACTCCGACAAGCACCGGGGAGCTGTTTTTT few TRBV20-1 15 . TRBJ2-2
CASSPQGELSNQPQHF TGTGCCAGCAGTCCCCAGGGGGAACTCAGCAATCAGCCCCAGCATTTT . TRBV12-3/TRBV12-4 16 TRBD1 TRBJ1-5
CASSSDRVGSPLHF TGTGCCAGCAGTTCGGACAGGGTAGGATCACCCCTCCACTTT few TRBV6-5 14 TRBD1 TRBJ1-6
CASSRDRALEQYF TGCGCCAGCAGCCGGGACAGGGCACTCGAGCAGTACTTC many TRBV5-1 13 TRBD1 TRBJ2-7
CASSEWDRAPGDNEQFF TGTGCCAGCAGTGAATGGGACAGGGCCCCCGGCGACAATGAGCAGTTCTTC few TRBV25-1 17 TRBD1 TRBJ2-1
CASSFSGGSGYEQYF TGCGCCAGCAGCTTCTCCGGAGGCAGCGGGTACGAGCAGTACTTC few TRBV5-1 15 . TRBJ2-7
CASSQQASTDTQYF TGCGCCAGCAGCCAACAGGCTAGCACAGATACGCAGTATTTT . TRBV4-1 14 . TRBJ2-3
CSARVDRVNQPQHF TGCAGTGCTAGAGTGGACAGGGTAAATCAGCCCCAGCATTTT . TRBV20-1 14 TRBD1 TRBJ1-5
CASSHPERGGADTQYF TGTGCCAGCAGCCACCCCGAGCGCGGGGGGGCAGATACGCAGTATTTT few TRBV13 16 TRBD2 TRBJ2-3
CATSDFLVREQFF TGTGCCACCAGTGATTTTCTAGTCAGAGAGCAGTTCTTC . TRBV24-1 13 . TRBJ2-1
CASSSRVQLTEAFF TGTGCCAGCAGTTCTAGGGTACAACTCACTGAAGCTTTCTTT . TRBV28 14 . TRBJ1-1
CASSPPDRLGPQHF TGTGCCAGCTCACCACCGGACAGGTTAGGACCCCAGCATTTT . TRBV18 14 TRBD1 TRBJ1-5
CATSVEGYGTGELFF TGTGCCACCAGTGTGGAGGGATACGGGACCGGGGAGCTGTTTTTT few TRBV24-1 15 . TRBJ2-2
CASSPSGTGQRGYTF TGTGCCAGCAGCCCGAGTGGAACAGGCCAACGGGGCTACACCTTC . TRBV3-1 15 . TRBJ1-2
CAIRGGGSEQYF TGTGCCATCAGGGGGGGAGGAAGCGAGCAGTACTTC . TRBV10-3 12 . TRBJ2-7
CASSHSGGVPYNEQFF TGTGCCAGCAGCCATAGCGGGGGGGTCCCCTACAATGAGCAGTTCTTC . TRBV7-9 16 TRBD2 TRBJ2-1
CASRQVVGELFF TGTGCCAGCAGACAGGTGGTCGGGGAGCTGTTTTTT . TRBV7-6 12 . TRBJ2-2
CASSTSQGMESTEAFF TGCGCCAGCAGCACCTCCCAGGGGATGGAGAGCACTGAAGCTTTCTTT few TRBV5-1 16 . TRBJ1-1
CASSPADRIGGETQYF TGCGCCAGCAGCCCAGCTGACAGAATCGGGGGGGAGACCCAGTACTTC . TRBV5-1 16 TRBD2 TRBJ2-5
CASSPSGVNGYTF TGTGCCAGCAGTCCGTCAGGGGTGAATGGCTACACCTTC few TRBV12-3/TRBV12-4 13 . TRBJ1-2
CSVEKRGVFHSYEQYF TGCAGCGTTGAAAAGCGGGGGGTATTCCACTCCTACGAGCAGTACTTC few TRBV29-1 16 TRBD2 TRBJ2-7
CASSEALQGTRFDEQFF TGTGCCAGCAGTGAAGCGCTTCAAGGGACTAGATTCGATGAGCAGTTCTTC . TRBV2 17 TRBD2 TRBJ2-1
CASSPTHSGRTEAFF TGTGCCAGCAGCCCAACGCATTCGGGGAGGACTGAAGCTTTCTTT few TRBV7-9 15 . TRBJ1-1
CASSVIQTNYEQYF TGTGCCAGCAGTGTAATACAGACTAACTACGAGCAGTACTTC few TRBV6-1 14 . TRBJ2-7
CSVADFEQYF TGCAGCGTGGCGGATTTCGAGCAGTACTTC few TRBV29-1 10 . TRBJ2-7
CASSLRLRGTYGYTF TGCGCCAGCAGCCTTCGACTCAGGGGGACCTATGGCTACACCTTC . TRBV5-1 15 TRBD1 TRBJ1-2
CASSRQAGNTIYF TGTGCCAGCAGCCGACAGGCTGGAAACACCATATATTTT few TRBV3-1 13 . TRBJ1-3
CATWPGDRGRKETQYF TGTGCCACCTGGCCTGGCGACAGGGGCAGAAAAGAGACCCAGTACTTC . TRBV24-1 16 TRBD1 TRBJ2-5
CATSPGARREAFF TGCGCCACCTCCCCCGGGGCACGGAGAGAAGCTTTCTTT . TRBV5-1 13 . TRBJ1-1
CASSGTAGANVLTF TGTGCCAGCTCCGGGACAGCTGGGGCCAACGTCCTGACTTTC few TRBV18 14 TRBD1 TRBJ2-6
CASLMDRGGTEAFF TGTGCCAGCTTGATGGACAGGGGGGGCACTGAAGCTTTCTTT . TRBV7-9 14 TRBD1 TRBJ1-1
CATSREPPRGMHF TGTGCCACCAGCAGAGAGCCCCCCCGGGGGATGCACTTC few TRBV15 13 . TRBJ2-7
CASSFGPNEKLFF TGTGCCAGCAGCTTCGGGCCGAATGAAAAACTGTTTTTT few TRBV7-2 13 . TRBJ1-4
CASSVLAAPGGETQYF TGTGCCAGCAGCGTACTAGCGGCCCCAGGGGGGGAGACCCAGTACTTC few TRBV9 16 . TRBJ2-5
CSASGVEGATYNEQFF TGCAGTGCCTCCGGGGTTGAAGGGGCCACCTACAATGAGCAGTTCTTC . TRBV20-1 16 . TRBJ2-1
CASSSSGTSGRDTQYF TGTGCCAGCAGCTCAAGCGGGACTAGCGGGAGAGATACGCAGTATTTT . TRBV11-3 16 TRBD2 TRBJ2-3
CASSNPNRQGEDTEAFF TGTGCCAGCAGTAACCCAAACCGACAGGGGGAAGACACTGAAGCTTTCTTT . TRBV6-5 17 TRBD1 TRBJ1-1
CSARAGGFYNEQFF TGCAGTGCTAGAGCTGGGGGATTCTACAATGAGCAGTTCTTC few TRBV20-1 14 . TRBJ2-1
CSVERPYYGYTF TGCAGCGTTGAACGACCGTACTATGGCTACACCTTC . TRBV29-1 12 . TRBJ1-2
CASSLEVAGDSYNEQFF TGTGCCAGCAGCTTAGAGGTAGCGGGAGACTCCTACAATGAGCAGTTCTTC many TRBV7-8 17 TRBD2 TRBJ2-1
CASSQGWNSHDTDTQYF TGCGCCAGCAGCCAAGGCTGGAATAGCCATGACACAGATACGCAGTATTTT few TRBV4-3 17 . TRBJ2-3
CSARGTSGIHEQYF TGCAGTGCTAGAGGGACTAGCGGGATCCACGAGCAGTACTTC few TRBV20-1 14 TRBD2 TRBJ2-7
CASSSTGGEEYF TGTGCCAGCAGTAGCACAGGGGGCGAGGAGTATTTT . TRBV28 12 TRBD1 TRBJ2-3
CSVTGGGYTF TGCAGCGTGACAGGGGGTGGCTACACCTTC few TRBV29-1 10 TRBD1 TRBJ1-2
CAWSLGSLAGAFSYNEQFF TGTGCCTGGAGTCTCGGCTCGCTAGCGGGAGCCTTTTCCTACAATGAGCAGTTCTTC . TRBV30 19 TRBD2 TRBJ2-1
CASSLLFGTDLDNEQFF TGTGCCAGCAGCCTACTTTTCGGGACAGACCTTGACAATGAGCAGTTCTTC . TRBV7-9 17 TRBD1 TRBJ2-1
CASTLGQEDTEAFF TGTGCCAGCACCCTGGGACAGGAGGACACTGAAGCTTTCTTT few TRBV12-3/TRBV12-4 14 TRBD1 TRBJ1-1